In its sample, the clone carrying this TCR beta chain was seen a few times. The target antigen is unknown. This sample was included in a study of identical twins. Findings and caveats of the study: Insertions ran lower in abundant cord blood beta clonotypes, though not in memory repertoires. Invariant populations such as MAIT and iNKT cells could partly muddle zero-insertion analyses.

From the 5' RACE reads, TCRdb called clonotypes with MiXCR, one entry per CDR3 protein. The sample has some 900,000 distinct CDR3 sequences; around 12% are singletons. Trimming removed 9 bases from V and 0 bases from J, with 9 bases in between. This CDR3 comprises 13 residues. The same data also contributed to another study, on yellow fever vaccine responses in identical twins.

The source of this sequence is a woman under 30 in good health. The chain has TRBV12-3 or TRBV12-4 and TRBJ1-3; D is undetermined. The sample comprised PBMCs. The chain's CDR3 is CASGMDSGNTIYF. The CDR3 bases are TGTGCCAGTGGCATGGACTCTGGAAACACCATATATTTT.